This T cell receptor (beta chain) originates from a study of patients and donors after allogeneic stem cell transplantation. TCRdb reprocessed the RT-PCR reads with MiXCR, giving one entry per CDR3 protein. There are approximately 99,000 distinct CDR3 sequences in the sample; about a third occur only once, and roughly 30% lies in the top ten. The ends were cut back, 4 bases at V and 8 bases at J, with 11 bases in the middle. Germline lookup yields CDR1 LNHDA and CDR2 SQIVND (reference sequence). The CDR3 is 13 residues long. The V call is TRBV19, the J call TRBJ2-2; D not certain. The sample comprised blood, either unsorted or a sorted T cell fraction (not recorded which). The TCR originated in a human donor who was either an allogeneic HSCT recipient or a stem cell or donor lymphocyte infusion donor (not recorded which). It is not recorded whose cells these are; they may come from a transplant donor. The CDR3 DNA follows: TGTGCCAGTAGTAACGCGCTTCGGGGGGAGCTGTTTTTT. Encoded protein: CASSNALRGELFF.